The sequence of this T cell receptor beta chain was determined in a study of shared clonotypes between healthy human individuals (dated by TCRdb to about 2020). Describing the broader study: The cohort comprised a couple of women and three men aged 18 to 49 years. Per donor, three plates each were used for CD4 naive and CD4 memory, two for CD8 naive, and one for CD8 memory. The study deeply sequenced blood TCR repertoires of about 5 healthy adults to estimate repertoire size and the extent of clonotype sharing between individuals. To increase sequencing depth and limit assay-specific biases, TCR repertoire library preparation and sequencing were carried out by different laboratories using diverse techniques. Leukapheresis yielded between about 0.9 and 8.9 billion PBMCs per donor.

The donors were healthy, HIV-negative adults with no recently reported acute infections or vaccinations. Every donor was a Caucasian adult residing in Nashville, Tennessee, USA. CD4+ T cells were enriched by magnetic negative selection; naive cells were then positively selected on CD45RA, and the negative fraction formed the memory subset. After blood collection by leukapheresis, PBMCs were isolated using Ficoll-Histopaque density gradient centrifugation and then cryopreserved in the vapor phase of liquid nitrogen. Analytical flow cytometry was used to check the purity and quantity of each magnetically sorted T cell population. Each sorted fraction had its genomic DNA isolated and then quantified by UV absorbance on a Nanodrop 2000c. Broader findings and caveats from the paper: Compared with non-shared clonotypes, clonotypes shared by all four sorted-subset donors had higher generation probabilities. Pairwise subsampling indicated that sequencing depth was expected to affect the degree of clonotype sharing among donors. Only blood was sampled, and tissue TCR repertoires likely differ from those in blood. Even with the large sequencing depth, rarefaction of the sorted-subset datasets indicated that sequencing was incomplete. Because the study included only a small number of donors, the genetic and exposure-history diversity represented was limited. Across a few donors, about 5% of naive CD4, roughly 3.4% of naive CD8, approximately 2.5% of memory CD4, and around 0.4% of memory CD8 clonotypes were shared. Estimated clonotype richness was generally larger for naive than for memory subsets.

Using the deep immunoSEQ assay, TCR CDR3 regions were amplified from genomic DNA by multiplex PCR. Extracted genomic DNA from each cell subset was distributed evenly across all wells of several immunoSEQ 96-well plates, and each plate was treated as a replicate. For sorted subsets, each replicate PCR was loaded with around 220 ng genomic DNA, equivalent to approximately 33,000 T cell genomes. The purified libraries were quantified using a Qubit 3.0 fluorometer, sized with a Bioanalyzer 2100, and then quantified again using the KAPA Library Quantification kit. A separate single-read 150-cycle Illumina NextSeq 550 flow cell was used to sequence each immunoSEQ 96-well plate. The original pipeline was this. The immunoSEQ output contained only junctional sequences without quality scores, so filtering could not match that applied to full-length reads. Sequences were annotated with PyIR, a Python wrapper for IgBLAST v1.9, using IMGT germline references to assign V/J genes and CDR3. Any read was removed if the V/J assignment was weak (E-value above 1e-6), the CDR3 was missing, or the read contained stop codons, out-of-frame junctions, or ambiguous translated residues. V3J clonotypes were defined as sequences sharing an identical inferred V gene, J gene, and CDR3 amino acid sequence. Percentage overlap between repertoires was computed as shared unique clonotypes divided by the size of the smaller repertoire. Three approaches were used to assess repertoire richness: RTK rarefaction, the Chao1 estimator, and Recon v2.1 estimates of unobserved clonotypes. Generation probabilities were computed with OLGA for all TCRbeta clonotypes obtained by the gDNA method from a few donors. Sourced from immuneACCESS, this table was stored by TCRdb with only in-frame sequences that have V and J called. A share of the clones is absent; for the studies checked, an unresolved V gene accounts for under half, and the remainder has no known explanation. From that table come the V and J calls and clone size; the DNA was used to work out D and trimming. In all, the sample holds over a million clones, and 96% of those were seen once. The ten largest clones capture roughly 1.2% of the sample.

Regarding this clone: No antigen is known for it. No much larger clone is present one base from it, and per-base qualities are unavailable.

The germline V end is reduced by 1 base and the J end by 1 base; junction bases left unmatched: 5. The CDR3 runs 16 amino acids, cysteine and phenylalanine included. The sequence is cut down to CDR3 DNA, 48 bases in frame from base 1. The germline V gene sets CDR1 to ENHRY and CDR2 to SYGVKD. The clonotype comes from a man aged 25-40 years in good health. Sequencing was done on a sample of naive CD4+ T cells sorted from blood. The cell subset or site label, as the study defines it: CD45RA+ positively selected. The sequence links TRBV10-3 to TRBJ2-7; the junction holds 9 bases that match TRBD1. The nucleotide sequence is TGTGCCATCAGTGAGTGGGGACAGGGAAGGTCCTACGAGCAGTACTTC. This codes for CAISEWGQGRSYEQYF.